The sequence of this T cell receptor beta chain was determined in a study of blood T cell repertoires in COVID-19 (dated by TCRdb to about 2020). Notes on the research overall: Samples from collaborators originated in the United States, Italy and Spain and spanned both the acute and convalescent phases of COVID-19. The material from the prospective study consisted of cDNA or gDNA derived from T cells, B-cell-depleted T cells, or PBMCs. The dataset comprised deeply sampled blood TCRbeta repertoires from subjects exposed to, actively infected with, or recovered from COVID-19. The repertoires were released in a freely available public database meant as a resource for research on the immune response to SARS-CoV-2. Samples came from the ongoing ImmuneRACE study (first 160 participants) plus 1,254 subjects from 6 global collaborators. Sample metadata almost always included a de-identified subject ID, COVID-19 status, age in years and sex. Where available, HLA class I and class II types were taken from metadata supplied by the sample provider and were not determined by assay-based typing. General conclusions and limits of the study: How much clinical and demographic metadata was included differed by source and by participant, and the metadata was provided uncurated.

Concerning this clone: Its cognate antigen has yet to be identified. No quality values exist for individual bases; no much larger clone is one base distant.

CDR1 and CDR2 are drawn from the germline V gene: SGHDT, YYEEEE. The CDR3 numbers 16 residues from cysteine through phenylalanine. Only the CDR3 part of the read is kept: 48 bases, read in frame from the first base. A distance of 11 bases separates the germline ends of V and J, which lose 1 base and 0 bases respectively. TCRbeta CDR3 regions were amplified from genomic DNA by means of the immunoSEQ Assay, a bias-controlled multiplex PCR. Processing in the source paper ran as follows. Within the assay, amplification of reference gene primers was used to estimate how many nucleated cells each sample contained. To quantify the absolute abundance of each unique TCRbeta CDR3 rearrangement, sequence reads were collapsed and filtered. Productive Simpson clonality was computed per sample as the square root of Simpson's diversity index over productive rearrangements. TCRdb took this table from immuneACCESS and kept in-frame rearrangements with V and J called. Such tables lack part of the clones; where checked against another copy, unresolved V genes explain under half of the gap, and the rest is unexplained. V and J calls and clone size are copied from that table; D and trimming were computed from the DNA. This sample lists approximately 290,000 clones; 85% to 90% were detected once. The top ten hold approximately 12% of the sample.

One collaborating source in Seattle enrolled patients while the patients were actively infected and followed the patients over time throughout the course of disease. Whole blood was collected in K2EDTA tubes by collaborating institutions according to the institutions' own protocols. Collaborator samples were shipped for TCRbeta analysis as frozen whole blood, isolated PBMCs, or DNA extracted from either sample type. The receptor was derived from a woman aged 25 to 39 with COVID-19, enrolled during active disease. The rearranged chain carries TRBV5-6 and TRBJ1-5; perhaps TRBD1 is the D gene, with 5 bases matching. Sequencing was performed on peripheral blood. The CDR3 amino acid sequence is: CASSLSTGDSNQPQHF. The DNA reads TGTGCCAGCAGCTTGTCCACAGGAGATAGCAATCAGCCCCAGCATTTT.